This T cell receptor (beta chain) was recovered during a study of cytomegalovirus exposure and HLA in healthy donors. General observations from the study: Presence/absence results assume similar sequencing depth per donor, which may not hold.

PCR amplification relied on 60 Vbeta primers (plus 13 Jbeta primers). The method was immunoSEQ multiplex PCR; TCRdb's version includes in-frame clones alone and lacks a portion of them. The sample has 150,000 to 200,000 clones, about 75% seen once; the top ten hold roughly 12%. The CDR3 is 16 residues long. The germline CDR1 and CDR2 sequences are SGHDN and FVKESK. V was cut by 4 bases and J by 1 base, with 16 bases left in between. As for this clone: Its target is unknown.

V is TRBV14 and J is TRBJ2-5, with D unclear. The sequence was collected from a man aged 18 to 29 in good health and CMV-seropositive. The sample was PBMCs. The CDR3, as DNA: TGTGCCAGCAGCCCCTTTTTGAGCGTTCTCCAAGAGACCCAGTACTTC. This encodes CASSPFLSVLQETQYF.